This TCR beta chain was observed in a study of blood T cell repertoires in COVID-19. Overall study: Sample material is recorded as cDNA or gDNA derived from T cells, B-cell-depleted T cells, or PBMCs.

In the authors' workflow: Using reference gene primer amplification, nucleated cell counts were estimated. Measured with immunoSEQ multiplex PCR; TCRdb has only the in-frame clones, and not every one. V, J and clone size are those of that table, while D and trimming were read from the DNA. In the table there are some 210,000 clones, roughly four fifths of which are singletons. Germline V gene sequence: CDR1 LGHNA, CDR2 YNFKEQ. The CDR3 runs 14 residues. The V gene lost 0 bases and the J gene lost 8 bases, with 13 bases spanning the gap. Membership in each cohort depended on participant-reported clinical history. What the recovered Cohort 3 donors had was two negative PCRs, clearance, or symptom resolution.

The specimen sequenced was PBMCs or T cells enriched from blood (not recorded which). This TCR came from a middle-aged man who had recovered from COVID-19. The chain carries TRBV4-2 and TRBJ1-1; D is ambiguous. Here the CDR3 reads CASSQDLRSREAFF. As DNA, the CDR3 is TGTGCCAGCAGCCAAGATCTTAGATCTCGGGAAGCTTTCTTT.